This T cell receptor (beta chain) was recovered during a study of brain T cells in children with intractable seizures. The data were produced by immunoSEQ multiplex PCR, yet TCRdb's version contains in-frame clones alone and is incomplete. The data hold about 350,000 clones, with about 94% observed a single time. Remarks on this clone: The antigen is undetermined.

Points from the study as a whole: HCMV serostatus was not known, and viral specificity came from CDR3 similarity only. Pre-surgery blood may have been undersampled, hiding some clones.

Germline lookup yields CDR1 SGDLS and CDR2 YYNGEE. This CDR3 contains 14 residues. V was clipped by 4 bases and J by 1 base, with 11 bases between them. The time point: blood from clinic visit 5 months post-surgery; TSC patient then seizure free. This receptor was identified in a boy younger than two with tuberous sclerosis and intractable seizures. This sample comprised peripheral blood, obtained more than 4 months after surgery. The chain uses TRBV9 and TRBJ2-5; D might be TRBD2 (6 bases). The CDR3, as DNA: TGTGCCAGCAGCCCTTGGGACTTCCAAGAGACCCAGTACTTC. Residues: CASSPWDFQETQYF.